The rows below give T cell receptor beta chains drawn from one sample of a study of T cell clusters in autoimmune cytopenias. TCRdb reanalyzed the multiplex PCR reads, giving one entry per CDR3 protein sequence and no DNA. The specimen's table records 15,000 or so distinct CDR3 sequences. The sequenced sample was peripheral blood. These receptors originate from a human donor with an autoimmune cytopenia or autoimmune hepatitis (not recorded which). Each CDR3 is given with its conserved first and last residue. Rows may omit the clone size; those that give it use once, few, many or a size class.

size	J	V	CDR3
NA	TRBJ2-3	TRBV6-6	CASSRGRSADTQYF
NA	TRBJ1-2	TRBV6-1	CASSYSIFGAHGYTF
NA	TRBJ1-2	TRBV7-9	CASSLWDRNYGYTF
NA	TRBJ1-1	TRBV5-4	CASRQVGDTEAFF
NA	TRBJ2-7	TRBV7-9	CASSLDHPDEQYF
NA	TRBJ1-2	TRBV12-3/TRBV12-4	CASSFRPGYGYTF
medium-sized	TRBJ2-7	TRBV12-3/TRBV12-4	CASSLRAGAGVEQYF
medium-sized	TRBJ2-7	TRBV29-1	CSVRGGGNYEQYF
NA	TRBJ2-7	TRBV6-6	CASKTGQGPYEQYF
NA	TRBJ2-5	TRBV19	CASSIGGRETQYF
NA	TRBJ1-1	TRBV30	CAWSLGVNTEAFF
NA	TRBJ2-2	TRBV12-3/TRBV12-4	CASSLVETGELFF
medium-sized	TRBJ2-3	TRBV19	CASTSGRTASTDTQYF
NA	TRBJ1-6	TRBV5-1	CASSLDRNSPLHF
NA	TRBJ2-1	TRBV20-1	CHVAGGRLNEQFF
NA	TRBJ1-3	TRBV10-3	CAITFDLKTIYF
NA	TRBJ2-5	TRBV12-3/TRBV12-4	CASSLYIQETQYF
medium-sized	TRBJ2-1	TRBV6-6	CASSPHRNPPYNEQFF